The following is a TCR beta chain sequence with its context. This specimen belongs to a study of shared T cell receptors in the human thymus. The CDR3 runs to 13 residues. V shed 0 bases and J shed 6 bases, with 9 bases lying between them. Germline values: CDR1 SGHDT, CDR2 YYEEEE. Produced via immunoSEQ multiplex PCR; TCRdb's table is partial and in-frame only. The table shows 550,000 to 800,000 clones, with 70% to 90% occurring only once. These data are also associated with another study on human thymus T cells.

This receptor was taken from a girl under three years old with a congenital heart defect. Sequenced material: thymocytes. The V and J genes are TRBV5-6 and TRBJ1-1, with TRBD1 as a possible D gene (5 bases). In nucleotides, the CDR3 is TGTGCCAGCAGCTTGGAGGGGCGAGCTGAAGCTTTCTTT. It encodes CASSLEGRAEAFF.